A selection of T cell receptor beta chains follows, all from one sample in a study of blood T cell repertoires in COVID-19. Here immunoSEQ multiplex PCR was the method, and the copy in TCRdb shows in-frame clones only, minus some. This sample has about 270,000 clones, with under 90% found just once. The source material was peripheral blood. Receptors were obtained from a woman aged 18-29 years with acute or convalescent COVID-19. CDR3s include the opening cysteine and the closing phenylalanine or tryptophan. D genes are given only for firm matches. Clone size is not always given. Where it is, it says once, few, many or a class for expanded clones.

j_call d_call clone_size v_call cdr3_aa cdr3_nt
TRBJ2-1 TRBD1 . TRBV7-9 CASSLPGQVGSGEQFF TGTGCCAGCAGCTTACCGGGACAGGTTGGGTCAGGTGAGCAGTTCTTC
TRBJ2-7 . . TRBV6-2/TRBV6-3 CASSWTESYEQYF TGTGCCAGCAGTTGGACAGAAAGCTACGAGCAGTACTTC
TRBJ1-5 . . TRBV6-5 CASSLTGGGNQPQHF TGTGCCAGCAGTCTAACGGGGGGGGGCAATCAGCCCCAGCATTTT
TRBJ1-4 TRBD1 . TRBV27 CASSRTGTGGVLFF TGTGCCAGCAGTCGTACCGGGACAGGGGGGGTACTGTTTTTT
TRBJ1-2 . few TRBV19 CASSIPGNNYGYTF TGTGCCAGTAGTATCCCAGGAAATAACTATGGCTACACCTTC
TRBJ1-3 . . TRBV9 CASTQGSGNTIYF TGTGCCAGCACCCAGGGCTCTGGAAACACCATATATTTT
TRBJ2-7 . . TRBV6-1 CASSEGWGADSPPYEQYF TGTGCCAGCAGTGAAGGCTGGGGTGCGGACAGTCCCCCCTACGAGCAGTACTTC
TRBJ2-7 . . TRBV2 CASSVAGAYEQYF TGTGCCAGCAGTGTGGCAGGCGCCTACGAGCAGTACTTC
TRBJ2-7 . . TRBV5-1 CASSLLPGAYEQYF TGCGCCAGCAGCTTGCTCCCGGGAGCATACGAGCAGTACTTC
TRBJ1-2 . . TRBV7-2 CASSLEGGLGSYTF TGTGCCAGCAGCTTAGAGGGAGGGCTGGGGAGCTACACCTTC
TRBJ2-1 TRBD2 . TRBV10-3 CAIRGTSGRDNEQFF TGTGCCATCAGGGGGACTAGCGGGAGGGACAATGAGCAGTTCTTC
TRBJ1-1 TRBD1 few TRBV6-5 CASSNPGTGNTEAFF TGTGCCAGCAGTAACCCCGGGACAGGGAACACTGAAGCTTTCTTT
TRBJ2-1 TRBD2 . TRBV7-3 CASSPPGLASNEQFF TGTGCCAGCAGCCCCCCGGGACTAGCGTCCAATGAGCAGTTCTTC
TRBJ1-6 TRBD1 . TRBV19 CASSIGTGNSYNSPLHF TGTGCCAGTAGTATAGGGACAGGGAACTCCTATAATTCACCCCTCCACTTT
TRBJ1-5 . once TRBV19 CASSMGQGNQPQHF TGTGCCAGTAGTATGGGTCAGGGCAATCAGCCCCAGCATTTT
TRBJ1-2 . . TRBV28 CASSLPTSYGYTF TGTGCCAGCAGTTTACCGACATCCTATGGCTACACCTTC
TRBJ1-2 . . TRBV3-1/TRBV3-2 CASSQDGRYGYTF TGTGCCAGCAGCCAAGATGGCAGATATGGCTACACCTTC
TRBJ2-7 . . TRBV6-5 CASSPRETYEQYF TGTGCCAGCAGCCCCCGGGAAACCTACGAGCAGTACTTC
TRBJ2-7 . . TRBV18 CASSPSQSYEQYF TGTGCCAGCTCACCATCTCAGTCCTACGAGCAGTACTTC
TRBJ2-1 TRBD2 . TRBV7-9 CASSSASGTYNEQFF TGTGCCAGCAGCTCGGCTAGCGGGACCTACAATGAGCAGTTCTTC
TRBJ1-5 . . TRBV28 CASSTGGDSNQPQHF TGTGCCAGCAGTACGGGGGGGGATAGCAATCAGCCCCAGCATTTT
TRBJ2-1 . once TRBV6-2/TRBV6-3 CASSYGTDEQFF TGTGCCAGCAGTTACGGCACAGATGAGCAGTTCTTC